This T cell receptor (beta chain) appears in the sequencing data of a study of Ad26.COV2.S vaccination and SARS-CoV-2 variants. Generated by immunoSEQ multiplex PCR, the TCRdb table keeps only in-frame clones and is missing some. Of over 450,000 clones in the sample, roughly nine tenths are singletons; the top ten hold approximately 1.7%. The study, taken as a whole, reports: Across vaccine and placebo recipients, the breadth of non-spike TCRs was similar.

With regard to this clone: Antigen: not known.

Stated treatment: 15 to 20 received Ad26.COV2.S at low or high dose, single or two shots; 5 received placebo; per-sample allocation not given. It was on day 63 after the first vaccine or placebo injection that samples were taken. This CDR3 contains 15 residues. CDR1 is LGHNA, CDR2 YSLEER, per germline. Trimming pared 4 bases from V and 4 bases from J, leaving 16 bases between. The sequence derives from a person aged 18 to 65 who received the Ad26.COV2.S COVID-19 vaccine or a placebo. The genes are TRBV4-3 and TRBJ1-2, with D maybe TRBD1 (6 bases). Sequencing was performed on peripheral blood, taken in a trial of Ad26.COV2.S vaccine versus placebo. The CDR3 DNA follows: TGCGCCAGCAGCCTCACACAGGGAATCGCCTATGGCTACACCTTC. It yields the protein CASSLTQGIAYGYTF.